What follows are 11 T cell receptor beta chains derived from one specimen sequenced in a study of regulatory T cells in long-lasting Graves disease. Sample time point: newly diagnosed GD, antithyroid drugs for less than 3 months. PBMC-derived RNA was used for the TCR library. Relying on iRepertoire HTBI primers and Arm-PCR of CDR3 regions, the team built TCR beta libraries. One entry per CDR3 protein, called by TCRdb with MiXCR from the multiplex PCR reads. The sample lists about 460,000 distinct CDR3 sequences, about 15% occurring once. The sample was also linked to a second study, of T cells in Graves' hyperthyroidism and ophthalmopathy.

This sample comprised peripheral blood mononuclear cells (PBMCs), obtained at new diagnosis, from a patient treated with antithyroid drugs. The receptor source for this set is a woman in her forties or fifties with Graves disease.

This clonotype has at least ten counts. The chain has TRBV20-1 and TRBJ2-3; 8 bases match TRBD2. The CDR3 has 14 amino acids. Germline trimming cut 3 bases from V and 6 bases from J; bases unmatched to any gene: 8. From germline, CDR1 is DFQATT and CDR2 SNEGSKA (reference sequence). Here the CDR3 reads CSASRSGGADTQYF. The DNA for the CDR3 is TGCAGTGCTAGTAGGTCGGGAGGGGCGGATACGCAGTATTTT.

The sample holds many counts of this clonotype. In DNA form, the CDR3 reads TGTGCCAGCAGTTTAGCCGACGGGAGGGTTTACGAGCAGTACTTC. Amino acids: CASSLADGRVYEQYF. The gene calls are TRBV28 and TRBJ2-7, with 8 bases aligning to TRBD2. This CDR3 has 15 residues. Germline trimming cut 2 bases from V and 4 bases from J; bases unmatched to any gene: 7. The germline V gene has CDR1 MDHEN and CDR2 SYDVKM.

Details on this clonotype: With only one base between it and a far larger clone, this is likely a read error. The chain's CDR3 is CASTRARGNEQYF. The CDR3 nucleotides read TGTGCCAGCACCCGGGCCAGGGGTAATGAGCAGTACTTC. The V and J genes are TRBV11-2 and TRBJ2-7; D may be TRBD1 (6 bases). V gave up 7 bases and J gave up 7 bases, with 17 bases separating them. Germline V lookup: CDR1 SGHAT, CDR2 FQNNGV. CDR3 size: 13 residues.

This sequence joins TRBV6-1 and TRBJ2-1; 10 nucleotides align to TRBD2. Germline values: CDR1 MNHNS, CDR2 SASEGT. J was trimmed by 7 bases and V by 6 bases; bases with no gene match: 6. The length of the CDR3 is 14 residues. The CDR3, as DNA: TGTGCCAGCAGCGTCACTAGCGGGAAGAATGAGCAGTTCTTC. Amino acids: CASSVTSGKNEQFF.

This clonotype was counted between two and nine times. The chain links TRBV2 to TRBJ2-3; 8 bases match TRBD1. This CDR3 has 15 amino acids. V was clipped by 7 bases and J by 1 base; unmatched bases: 7. CDR1 is SNHLY, CDR2 FYNNEI, per germline. CDR3 sequence (DNA): TGTGCCAGCACAGGGGGCATCATGGGCACAGATACGCAGTATTTT. It encodes CASTGGIMGTDTQYF.

The table lists this clonotype with many counts. The chain carries TRBV9 and TRBJ2-7; tentative D call: TRBD2 (5 bases). Germline assignment: CDR1 SGDLS and CDR2 YYNGEE. Trimming stripped 0 bases from V and 0 bases from J, with 10 bases between. The CDR3 is 15 residues long. The CDR3 coding sequence is TGTGCCAGCAGCGTAGGTGCGGGCAGCTCCTACGAGCAGTACTTC. Encoded protein: CASSVGAGSSYEQYF.

This clonotype was seen at least ten times. The rearrangement uses TRBV28 and TRBJ1-1; D not certain. The CDR3 loop spans 14 amino acids. Trimming stripped 3 bases from V and 1 base from J, with 9 bases between. Germline CDR1 MDHEN, CDR2 SYDVKM. The CDR3 reads CASSLSITNTEAFF. The CDR3 bases are TGTGCCAGCAGTTTGAGTATTACGAACACTGAAGCTTTCTTT.

The chain links TRBV20-1 to TRBJ2-4, with a tentative D call TRBD2 (5 bases). The length of the CDR3 is 16 residues. V was trimmed by 6 bases and J by 6 bases, leaving 24 bases between them. Germline CDR1 reads DFQATT; CDR2 reads SNEGSKA (reference sequence). The CDR3 here is CSAPDDGLGPRNIQYF. As DNA, the CDR3 is TGCAGTGCCCCAGATGACGGACTGGGCCCTCGAAACATTCAGTACTTC.

This clonotype was seen repeatedly, ten times or more. The J gene is TRBJ1-3, the V gene TRBV12-3 or TRBV12-4; D perhaps matches TRBD1 (5 bases). With 1 base removed from V and 6 bases from J, the gap between germline ends came to 10 bases. This CDR3 region has 14 residues. In DNA, the CDR3 is TGTGCCAGCAGTTTAGAAGGGGCCGTAAACACCATATATTTT. It encodes CASSLEGAVNTIYF.

The sample holds many counts of this clonotype. The chain couples TRBV7-9 to TRBJ2-1, with D possibly TRBD1 on 6 matching bases. The CDR3 runs to 13 residues. Trimming removed 10 bases from V and 8 bases from J, with 18 bases in between. Germline CDR1 reads SEHNR; CDR2 reads FQNEAQ (reference sequence). CDR3: CAIWEGGDHEQFF. CDR3 in DNA: TGTGCCATCTGGGAAGGGGGAGACCATGAGCAGTTCTTC. The whole variable domain, remainder taken from reference TRBV7-9 and TRBJ2-1, is DTGVSQNPRHKITKRGQNVTFRCDPISEHNRLYWYRQTLGQGPEFLTYFQNEAQLEKSRLLSDRFSAERPKGSFSTLEIQRTEQGDSAMYLCAIWEGGDHEQFFGPGTRLTVL.

In its sample, this clonotype was seen many times. This chain connects TRBV6-2 or TRBV6-3 to TRBJ2-2, with D possibly TRBD1 on 5 matching bases. This CDR3 is built from 15 residues. Germline V gene sequence: CDR1 MNHEY, CDR2 SVGEGT. Trimming shortened V by 2 bases and J by 4 bases, and 11 bases separated the two germline ends. CDR3: CASSYATASTGELFF. The CDR3, as DNA: TGTGCCAGCAGTTACGCGACAGCGAGCACCGGGGAGCTGTTTTTT.